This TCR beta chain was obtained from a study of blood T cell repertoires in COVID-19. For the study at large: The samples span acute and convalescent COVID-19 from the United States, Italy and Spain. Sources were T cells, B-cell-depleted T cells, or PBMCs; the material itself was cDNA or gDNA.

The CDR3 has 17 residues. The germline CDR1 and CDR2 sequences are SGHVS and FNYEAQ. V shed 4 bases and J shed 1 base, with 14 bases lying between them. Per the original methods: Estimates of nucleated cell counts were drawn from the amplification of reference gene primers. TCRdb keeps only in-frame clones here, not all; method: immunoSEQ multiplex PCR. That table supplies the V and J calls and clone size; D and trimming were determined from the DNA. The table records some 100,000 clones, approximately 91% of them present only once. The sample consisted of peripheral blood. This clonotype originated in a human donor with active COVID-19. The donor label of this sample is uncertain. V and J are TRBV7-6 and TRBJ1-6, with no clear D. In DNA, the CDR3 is TGTGCCAGCAGCTCAGCCGGAGGTGGATCCTATAATTCACCCCTCCACTTT. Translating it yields CASSSAGGGSYNSPLHF.